This T cell receptor (beta chain) was sequenced in a study of blood T cell repertoires in COVID-19. Study-level information: COVID-19 samples, acute and convalescent, were from the United States, Italy and Spain. Sample material is recorded as cDNA or gDNA derived from T cells, B-cell-depleted T cells, or PBMCs.

Seattle participants joined during active infection and were tracked over time. Produced via immunoSEQ multiplex PCR; TCRdb's table is partial and in-frame only. This sample has over 150,000 clones, with roughly 81% found just once. This CDR3 is 14 amino acids long. In germline, CDR1 is SGHNT, CDR2 YYREEE (reference sequence). V dropped 2 bases and J dropped 4; count of bases not matched to a gene: 3. The specimen sequenced was peripheral blood. J is TRBJ1-3 and V is TRBV5-4, with 7 bases aligning to TRBD1. The TCR comes from a woman over 75 with COVID-19, enrolled during active disease. For the CDR3, the DNA is TGTGCCAGCAGCTTACAGGGGTACGGAAACACCATATATTTT. It specifies CASSLQGYGNTIYF.